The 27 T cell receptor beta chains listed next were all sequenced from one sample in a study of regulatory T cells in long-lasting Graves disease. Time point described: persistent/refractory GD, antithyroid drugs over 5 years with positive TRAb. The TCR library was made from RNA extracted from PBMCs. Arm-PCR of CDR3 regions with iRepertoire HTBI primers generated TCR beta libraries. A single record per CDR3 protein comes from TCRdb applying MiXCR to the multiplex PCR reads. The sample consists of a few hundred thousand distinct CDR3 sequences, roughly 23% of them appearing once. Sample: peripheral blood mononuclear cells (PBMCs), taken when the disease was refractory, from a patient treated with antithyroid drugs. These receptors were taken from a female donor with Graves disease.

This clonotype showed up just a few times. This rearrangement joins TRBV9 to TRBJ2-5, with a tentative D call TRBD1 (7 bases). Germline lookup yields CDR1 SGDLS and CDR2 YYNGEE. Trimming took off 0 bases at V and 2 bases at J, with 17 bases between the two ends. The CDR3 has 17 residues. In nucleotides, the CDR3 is TGTGCCAGCAGCGTAGCCTGGGACTCCAGGGGGCAAGAGACCCAGTACTTC. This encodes CASSVAWDSRGQETQYF.

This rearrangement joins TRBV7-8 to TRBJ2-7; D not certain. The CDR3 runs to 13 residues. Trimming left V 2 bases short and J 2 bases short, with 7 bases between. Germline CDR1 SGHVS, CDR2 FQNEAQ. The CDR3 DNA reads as TGTGCCAGCAGCTTATGGATTCCCTACGAGCAGTACTTC. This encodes CASSLWIPYEQYF.

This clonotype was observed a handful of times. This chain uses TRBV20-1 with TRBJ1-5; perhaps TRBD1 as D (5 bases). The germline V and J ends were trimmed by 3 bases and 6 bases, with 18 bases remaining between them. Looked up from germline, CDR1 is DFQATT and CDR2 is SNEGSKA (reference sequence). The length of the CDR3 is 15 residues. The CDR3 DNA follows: TGCAGTGCTAGGCCCGCGGCAGGGCGGCCTCAGCCCCAGCATTTT. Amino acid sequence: CSARPAAGRPQPQHF.

The CDR3 DNA reads as TGCAGTGCTAGCGGGAGGCCCTACGAGCAGTTCTTC. Translated, it gives CSASGRPYEQFF. The chain has TRBV20-1 and TRBJ2-1, with TRBD2 matching 7 bases. CDR3 size: 12 residues. The germline V gene has CDR1 DFQATT and CDR2 SNEGSKA (reference sequence). Trimming at V came to 3 bases and at J to 10 bases, leaving 6 bases not matched to a gene.

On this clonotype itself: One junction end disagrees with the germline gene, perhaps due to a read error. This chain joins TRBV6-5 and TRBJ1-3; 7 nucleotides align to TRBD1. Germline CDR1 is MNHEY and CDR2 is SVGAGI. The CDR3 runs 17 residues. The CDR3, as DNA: TGTGCCAGCAGTCACTCGAAGGAGGGGGCGGGAGGAAACACCATATATTTT. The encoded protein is CASSHSKEGAGGNTIYF.

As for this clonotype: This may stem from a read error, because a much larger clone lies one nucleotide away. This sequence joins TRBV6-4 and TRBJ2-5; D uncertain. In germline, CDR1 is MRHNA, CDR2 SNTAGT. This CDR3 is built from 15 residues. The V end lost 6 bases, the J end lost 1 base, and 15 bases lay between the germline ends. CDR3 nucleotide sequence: TGTGCCAGCAGAGCAGAAGCAGAGTTCCAAGAGACCCAGTACTTC. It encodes CASRAEAEFQETQYF.

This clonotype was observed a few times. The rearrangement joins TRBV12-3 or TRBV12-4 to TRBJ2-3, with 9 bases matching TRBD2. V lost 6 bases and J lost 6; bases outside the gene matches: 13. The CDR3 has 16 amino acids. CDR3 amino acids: CASRPGLARQVDTQYF. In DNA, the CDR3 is TGTGCCAGCAGACCCGGACTAGCGCGGCAGGTGGATACGCAGTATTTT.

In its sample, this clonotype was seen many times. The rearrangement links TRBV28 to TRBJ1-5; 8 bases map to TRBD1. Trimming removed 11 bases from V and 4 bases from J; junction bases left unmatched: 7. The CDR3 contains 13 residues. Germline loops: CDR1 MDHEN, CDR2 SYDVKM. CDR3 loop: CAGGQGWNQPQHF. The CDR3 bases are TGTGCCGGAGGACAGGGTTGGAATCAGCCCCAGCATTTT.

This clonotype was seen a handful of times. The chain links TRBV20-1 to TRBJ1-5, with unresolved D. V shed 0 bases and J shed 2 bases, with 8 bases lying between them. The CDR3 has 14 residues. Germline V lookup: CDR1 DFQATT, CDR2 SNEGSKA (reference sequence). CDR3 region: CSARDPLGNQPQHF. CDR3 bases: TGCAGTGCTAGAGATCCCTTGGGCAATCAGCCCCAGCATTTT.

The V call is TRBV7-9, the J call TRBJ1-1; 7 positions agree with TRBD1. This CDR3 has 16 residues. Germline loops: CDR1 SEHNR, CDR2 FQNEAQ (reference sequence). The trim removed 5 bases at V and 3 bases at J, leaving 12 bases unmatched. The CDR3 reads CASSDTGNRGYTEAFF. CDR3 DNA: TGTGCCAGCAGCGATACGGGGAACAGGGGATACACTGAAGCTTTCTTT.

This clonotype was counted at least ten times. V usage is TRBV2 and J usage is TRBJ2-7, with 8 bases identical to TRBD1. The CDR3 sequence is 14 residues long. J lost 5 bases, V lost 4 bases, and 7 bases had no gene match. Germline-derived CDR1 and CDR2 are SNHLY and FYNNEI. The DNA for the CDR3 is TGTGCCAGCAGTGTGGGCAGGGGGCCGGACGAGCAGTACTTC. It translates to CASSVGRGPDEQYF.

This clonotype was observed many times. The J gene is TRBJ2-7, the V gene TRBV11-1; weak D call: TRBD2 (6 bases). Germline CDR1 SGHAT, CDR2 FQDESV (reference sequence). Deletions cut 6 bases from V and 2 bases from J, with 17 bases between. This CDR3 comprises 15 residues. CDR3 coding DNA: TGTGCCAGCAGGGCTAGCGCGGGAACTACCTACGAGCAGTACTTC. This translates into CASRASAGTTYEQYF.

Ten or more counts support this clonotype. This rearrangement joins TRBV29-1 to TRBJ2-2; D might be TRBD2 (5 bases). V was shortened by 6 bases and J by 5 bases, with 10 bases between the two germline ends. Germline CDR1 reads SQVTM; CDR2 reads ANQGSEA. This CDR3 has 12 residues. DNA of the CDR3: TGCAGCGTAGACCGAGGGACCGGGGAGCTGTTTTTT. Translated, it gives CSVDRGTGELFF.

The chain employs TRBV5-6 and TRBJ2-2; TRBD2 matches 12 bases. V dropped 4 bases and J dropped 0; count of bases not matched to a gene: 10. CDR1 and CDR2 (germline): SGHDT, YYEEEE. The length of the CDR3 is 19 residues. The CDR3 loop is CASSKKGLAGYSNTGELFF. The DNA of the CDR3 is TGTGCCAGCAGCAAAAAAGGACTAGCGGGATATTCGAACACCGGGGAGCTGTTTTTT. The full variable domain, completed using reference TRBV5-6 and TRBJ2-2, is DAGVTQSPTHLIKTRGQQVTLRCSPKSGHDTVSWYQQALGQGPQFIFQYYEEEERQRGNFPDRFSGHQFPNYSSELNVNALLLGDSALYLCASSKKGLAGYSNTGELFFGEGSRLTVL.

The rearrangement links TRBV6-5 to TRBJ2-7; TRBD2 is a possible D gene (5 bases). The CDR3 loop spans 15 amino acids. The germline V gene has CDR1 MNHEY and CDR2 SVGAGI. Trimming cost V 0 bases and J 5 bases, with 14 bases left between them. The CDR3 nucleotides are TGTGCCAGCAGTTACTCGGCCAGCGGAACGAACGAGCAGTACTTC. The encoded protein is CASSYSASGTNEQYF.

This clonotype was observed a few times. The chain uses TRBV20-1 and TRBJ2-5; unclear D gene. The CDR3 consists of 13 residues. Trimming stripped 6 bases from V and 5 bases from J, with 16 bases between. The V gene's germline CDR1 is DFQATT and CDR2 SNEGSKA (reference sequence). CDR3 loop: CSAVKSIWETQYF. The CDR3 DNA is TGCAGTGCCGTGAAATCCATTTGGGAGACCCAGTACTTC.

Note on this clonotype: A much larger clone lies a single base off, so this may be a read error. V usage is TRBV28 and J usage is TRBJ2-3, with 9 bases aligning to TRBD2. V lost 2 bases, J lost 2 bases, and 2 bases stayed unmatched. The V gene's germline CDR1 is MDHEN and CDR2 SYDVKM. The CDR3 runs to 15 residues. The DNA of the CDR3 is TGTGCCAGCAGTTTAAGACTAGCGGTCACAGATACGCAGTATTTT. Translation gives CASSLRLAVTDTQYF. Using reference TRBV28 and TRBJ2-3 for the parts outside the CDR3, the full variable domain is DVKVTQSSRYLVKRTGEKVFLECVQDMDHENMFWYRQDPGLGLRLIYFSYDVKMKEKGDIPEGYSVSREKKERFSLILESASTNQTSMYLCASSLRLAVTDTQYFGPGTRLTVL.

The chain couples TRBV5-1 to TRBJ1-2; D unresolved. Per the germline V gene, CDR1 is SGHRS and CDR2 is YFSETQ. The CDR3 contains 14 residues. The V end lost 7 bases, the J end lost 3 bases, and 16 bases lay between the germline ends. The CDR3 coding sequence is TGCGCCAGCGGACGGGAACGGGCAGACTATGGCTACACCTTC. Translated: CASGRERADYGYTF.

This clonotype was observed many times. The CDR3 sequence is CASSFQGPEETQYF. CDR3 nucleotides: TGTGCCAGCAGCTTTCAGGGGCCAGAAGAGACCCAGTACTTC. The V call is TRBV7-3, the J call TRBJ2-5; maybe TRBD1 (6 bases). The CDR3 length is 14 residues. Trimming took 3 bases from V and 3 from J, leaving 11 bases between them. The germline V gene has CDR1 SGHTA and CDR2 FQGTGA.

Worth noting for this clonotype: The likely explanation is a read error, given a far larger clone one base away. CDR3 coding DNA: TGTGCCAGCGCGACAGGGGGAGATGGCTACACCTTC. It encodes CASATGGDGYTF. The genes are TRBV12-3 or TRBV12-4 and TRBJ1-2, with 9 bases aligning to TRBD1. The V and J ends lost 8 bases and 6 bases, in that order; junction bases with no gene match: 4. CDR3 length: 12 residues.

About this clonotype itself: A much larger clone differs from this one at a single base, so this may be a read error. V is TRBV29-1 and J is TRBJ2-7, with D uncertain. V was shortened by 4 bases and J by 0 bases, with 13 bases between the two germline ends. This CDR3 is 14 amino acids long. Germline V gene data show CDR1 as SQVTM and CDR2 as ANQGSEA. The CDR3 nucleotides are TGCAGCGTTGTTAGGCTGTCGAGCTCCTACGAGCAGTACTTC. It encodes CSVVRLSSSYEQYF.

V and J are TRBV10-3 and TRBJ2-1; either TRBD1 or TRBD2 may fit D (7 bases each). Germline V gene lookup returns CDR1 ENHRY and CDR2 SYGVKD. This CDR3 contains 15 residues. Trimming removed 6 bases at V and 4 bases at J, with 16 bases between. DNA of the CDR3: TGTGCCATCAGACCAAACAGGGGAGGGTACAATGAGCAGTTCTTC. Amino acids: CAIRPNRGGYNEQFF.

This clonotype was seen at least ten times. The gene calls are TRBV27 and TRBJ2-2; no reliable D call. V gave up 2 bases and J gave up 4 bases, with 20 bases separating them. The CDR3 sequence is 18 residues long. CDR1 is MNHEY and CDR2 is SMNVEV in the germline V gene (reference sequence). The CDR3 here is CASSLRSFAHEGTGELFF. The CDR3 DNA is TGTGCCAGCAGTTTACGCTCCTTTGCCCACGAAGGCACCGGGGAGCTGTTTTTT.

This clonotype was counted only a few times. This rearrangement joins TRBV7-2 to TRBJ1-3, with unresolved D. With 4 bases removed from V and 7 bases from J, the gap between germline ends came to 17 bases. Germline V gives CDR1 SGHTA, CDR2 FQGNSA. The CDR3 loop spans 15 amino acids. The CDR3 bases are TGTGCCAGCAGCTCCGCGGCGGGCCCGGGGAACACCATATATTTT. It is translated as CASSSAAGPGNTIYF.

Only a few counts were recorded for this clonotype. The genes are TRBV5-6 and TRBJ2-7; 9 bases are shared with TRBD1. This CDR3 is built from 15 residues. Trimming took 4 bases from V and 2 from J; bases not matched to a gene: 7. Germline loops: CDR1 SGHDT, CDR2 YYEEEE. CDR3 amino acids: CASSGGTGSAYEQYF. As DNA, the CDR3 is TGTGCCAGCAGCGGAGGGACAGGGAGCGCCTACGAGCAGTACTTC.

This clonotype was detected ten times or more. CDR3 coding DNA: TGTGCCAGCAGGCCCGCAGGGGTTGGAAACACCATATATTTT. It codes for CASRPAGVGNTIYF. This sequence joins TRBV6-2 or TRBV6-3 and TRBJ1-3, with D possibly TRBD1 on 6 matching bases. Per the germline V gene, CDR1 is MNHEY and CDR2 is SVGEGT. The ends were cut back, 6 bases at V and 3 bases at J, with 12 bases in the middle. This CDR3 is 14 amino acids long.

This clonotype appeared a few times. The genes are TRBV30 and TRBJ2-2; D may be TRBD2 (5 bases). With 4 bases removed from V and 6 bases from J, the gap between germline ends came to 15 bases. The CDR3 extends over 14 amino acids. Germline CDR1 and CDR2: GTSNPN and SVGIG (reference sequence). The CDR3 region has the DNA TGTGCCTGGAAAGAGGCGGGTTATGCCGGGGAGCTGTTTTTT. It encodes CAWKEAGYAGELFF.